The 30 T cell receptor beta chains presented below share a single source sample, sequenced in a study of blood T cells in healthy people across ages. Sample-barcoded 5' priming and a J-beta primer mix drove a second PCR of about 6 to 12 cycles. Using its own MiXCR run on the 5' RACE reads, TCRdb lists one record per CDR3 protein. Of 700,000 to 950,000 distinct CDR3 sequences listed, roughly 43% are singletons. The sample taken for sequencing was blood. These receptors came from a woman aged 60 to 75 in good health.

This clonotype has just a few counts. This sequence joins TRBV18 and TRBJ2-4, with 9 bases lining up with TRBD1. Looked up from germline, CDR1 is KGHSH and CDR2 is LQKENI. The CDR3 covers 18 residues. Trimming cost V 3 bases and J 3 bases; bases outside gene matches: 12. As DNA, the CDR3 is TGTGCCAGCTCACCGCTACTGGGACAGGGCCGGGACAAAAACATTCAGTACTTC. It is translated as CASSPLLGQGRDKNIQYF.

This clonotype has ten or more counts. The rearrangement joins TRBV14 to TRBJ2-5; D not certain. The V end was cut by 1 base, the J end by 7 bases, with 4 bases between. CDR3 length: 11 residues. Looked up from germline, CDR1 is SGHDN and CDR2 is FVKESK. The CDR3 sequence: CASSQVGTQYF. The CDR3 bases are TGTGCCAGCAGCCAAGTTGGGACCCAGTACTTC. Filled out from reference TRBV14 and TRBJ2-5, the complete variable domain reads EAGVTQFPSHSVIEKGQTVTLRCDPISGHDNLYWYRRVMGKEIKFLLHFVKESKQDESGMPNNRFLAERTGGTYSTLKVQPAELEDSGVYFCASSQVGTQYFGPGTRLLVL.

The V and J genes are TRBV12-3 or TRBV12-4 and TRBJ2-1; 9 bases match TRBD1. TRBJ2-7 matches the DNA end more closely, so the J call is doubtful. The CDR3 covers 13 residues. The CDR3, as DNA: TGTGCCAGCAGACAGGGGGCCGAAAATGAGCAGTACTTC. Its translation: CASRQGAENEQYF.

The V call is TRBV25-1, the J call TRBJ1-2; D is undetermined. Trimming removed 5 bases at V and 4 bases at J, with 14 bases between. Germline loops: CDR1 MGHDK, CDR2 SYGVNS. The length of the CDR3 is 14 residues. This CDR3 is CASSLDVDVYGYTF. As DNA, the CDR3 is TGTGCCAGCAGTCTCGACGTGGACGTCTATGGCTACACCTTC.

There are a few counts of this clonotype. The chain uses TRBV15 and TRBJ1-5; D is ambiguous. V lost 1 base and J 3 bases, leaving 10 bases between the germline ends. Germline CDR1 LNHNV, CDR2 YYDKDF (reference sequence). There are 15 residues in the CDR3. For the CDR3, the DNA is TGTGCCACCAGCAGAGGACCGGGAACCAATCAGCCCCAGCATTTT. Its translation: CATSRGPGTNQPQHF.

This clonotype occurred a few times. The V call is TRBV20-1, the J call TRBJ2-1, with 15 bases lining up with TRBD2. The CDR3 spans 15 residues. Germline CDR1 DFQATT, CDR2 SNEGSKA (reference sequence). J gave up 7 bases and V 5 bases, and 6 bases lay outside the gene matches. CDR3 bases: TGCAGTGCTCCTGGACTAGCGGGGGGGCCTAATGAGCAGTTCTTC. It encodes CSAPGLAGGPNEQFF.

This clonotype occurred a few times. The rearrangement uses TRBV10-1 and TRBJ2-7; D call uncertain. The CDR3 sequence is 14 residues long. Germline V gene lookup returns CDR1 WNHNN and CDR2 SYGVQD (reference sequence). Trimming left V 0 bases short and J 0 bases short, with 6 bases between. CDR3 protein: CASSESVNSYEQYF. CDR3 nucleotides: TGCGCCAGCAGTGAGTCTGTAAACTCCTACGAGCAGTACTTC.

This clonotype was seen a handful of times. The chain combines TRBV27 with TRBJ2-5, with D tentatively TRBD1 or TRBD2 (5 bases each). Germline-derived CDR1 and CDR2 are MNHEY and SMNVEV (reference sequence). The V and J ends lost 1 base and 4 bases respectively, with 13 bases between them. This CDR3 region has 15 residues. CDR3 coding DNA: TGTGCCAGCAGTTTATTGGGGGACCCGATAGAGACCCAGTACTTC. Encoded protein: CASSLLGDPIETQYF.

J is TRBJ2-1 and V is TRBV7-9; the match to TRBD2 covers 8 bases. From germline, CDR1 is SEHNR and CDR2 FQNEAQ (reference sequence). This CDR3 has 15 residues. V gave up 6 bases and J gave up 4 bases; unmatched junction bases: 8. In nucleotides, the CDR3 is TGTGCCAGCAGTCCCCCAGCGGGGGATTACAATGAGCAGTTCTTC. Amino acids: CASSPPAGDYNEQFF. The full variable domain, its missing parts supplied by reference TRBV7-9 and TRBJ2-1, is DTGVSQNPRHKITKRGQNVTFRCDPISEHNRLYWYRQTLGQGPEFLTYFQNEAQLEKSRLLSDRFSAERPKGSFSTLEIQRTEQGDSAMYLCASSPPAGDYNEQFFGPGTRLTVL.

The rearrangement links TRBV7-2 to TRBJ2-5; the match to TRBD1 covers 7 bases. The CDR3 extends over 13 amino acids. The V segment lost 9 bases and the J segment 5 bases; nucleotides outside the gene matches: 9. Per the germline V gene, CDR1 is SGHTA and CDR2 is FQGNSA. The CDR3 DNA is TGTGCCAGTGACAGGGCCAGAGGGGAGACCCAGTACTTC. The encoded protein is CASDRARGETQYF.

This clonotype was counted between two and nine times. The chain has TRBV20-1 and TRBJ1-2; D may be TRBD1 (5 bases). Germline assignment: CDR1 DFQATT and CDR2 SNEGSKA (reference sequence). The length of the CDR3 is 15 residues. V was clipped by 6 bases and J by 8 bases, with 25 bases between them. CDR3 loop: CSAKGSGGDGGGYTF. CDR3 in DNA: TGCAGTGCCAAGGGGTCCGGGGGGGATGGTGGCGGCTACACCTTC.

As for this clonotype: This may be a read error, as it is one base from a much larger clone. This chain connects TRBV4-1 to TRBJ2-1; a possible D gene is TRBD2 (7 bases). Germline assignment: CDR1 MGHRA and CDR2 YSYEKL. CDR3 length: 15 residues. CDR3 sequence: CVSSQGGGLSNEQFF. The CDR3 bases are TGCGTCAGCAGCCAAGGAGGGGGACTAAGCAATGAGCAGTTCTTC.

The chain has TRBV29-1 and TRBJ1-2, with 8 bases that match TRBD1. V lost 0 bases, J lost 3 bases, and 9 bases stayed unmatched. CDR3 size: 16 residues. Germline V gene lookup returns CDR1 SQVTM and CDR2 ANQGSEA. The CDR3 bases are TGCAGCGTTGAAGAACCGCAGGGGGCGTTTGACTATGGCTACACCTTC. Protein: CSVEEPQGAFDYGYTF.

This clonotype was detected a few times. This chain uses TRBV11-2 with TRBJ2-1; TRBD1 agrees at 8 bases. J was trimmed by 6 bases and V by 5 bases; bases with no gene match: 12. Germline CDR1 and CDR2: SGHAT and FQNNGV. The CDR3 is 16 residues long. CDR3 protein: CASSRRGDRSCNEQFF. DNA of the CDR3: TGTGCCAGCAGCCGCCGAGGGGACAGGTCGTGCAATGAGCAGTTCTTC.

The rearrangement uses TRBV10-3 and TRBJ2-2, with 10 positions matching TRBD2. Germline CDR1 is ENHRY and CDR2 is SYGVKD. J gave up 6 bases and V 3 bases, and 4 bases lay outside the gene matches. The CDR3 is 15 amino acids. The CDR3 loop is CAISELAGFAGELFF. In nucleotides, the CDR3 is TGTGCCATCAGTGAACTAGCGGGATTTGCCGGGGAGCTGTTTTTT.

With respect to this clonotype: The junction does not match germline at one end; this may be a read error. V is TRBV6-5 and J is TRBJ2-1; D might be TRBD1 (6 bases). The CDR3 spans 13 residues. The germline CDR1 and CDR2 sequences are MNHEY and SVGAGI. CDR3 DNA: TGTGTCAGCAAAGGGGGCTCCTACAATGAGCAGTTCTTC. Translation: CVSKGGSYNEQFF.

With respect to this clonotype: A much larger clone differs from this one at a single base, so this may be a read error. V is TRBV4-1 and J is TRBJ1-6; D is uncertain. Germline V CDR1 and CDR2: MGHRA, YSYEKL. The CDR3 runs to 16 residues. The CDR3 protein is CAGSQDLTAYNSPLHF. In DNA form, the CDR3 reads TGCGCCGGCAGCCAAGATTTAACCGCCTATAATTCACCCCTCCACTTT.

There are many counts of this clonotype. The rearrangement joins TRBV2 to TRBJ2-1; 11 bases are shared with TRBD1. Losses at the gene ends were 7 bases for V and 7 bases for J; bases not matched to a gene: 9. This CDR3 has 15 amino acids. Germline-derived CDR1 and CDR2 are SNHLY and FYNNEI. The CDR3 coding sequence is TGTGCCAGCATCACCGGACAGGGGGCTCGGAATGAGCAGTTCTTC. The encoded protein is CASITGQGARNEQFF.

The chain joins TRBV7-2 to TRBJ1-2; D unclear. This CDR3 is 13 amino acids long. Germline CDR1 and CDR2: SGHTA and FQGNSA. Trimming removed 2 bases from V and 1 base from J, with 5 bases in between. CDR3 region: CASSLSLNYGYTF. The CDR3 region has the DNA TGTGCCAGCAGCTTAAGCCTTAACTATGGCTACACCTTC.

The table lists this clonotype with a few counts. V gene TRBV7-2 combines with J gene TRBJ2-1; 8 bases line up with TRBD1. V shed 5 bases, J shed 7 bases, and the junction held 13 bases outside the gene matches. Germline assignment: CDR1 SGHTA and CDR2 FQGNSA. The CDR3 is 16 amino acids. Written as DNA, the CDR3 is TGTGCCAGCAGCACCTACACAGGGGGATCTACGAATGAGCAGTTCTTC. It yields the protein CASSTYTGGSTNEQFF.

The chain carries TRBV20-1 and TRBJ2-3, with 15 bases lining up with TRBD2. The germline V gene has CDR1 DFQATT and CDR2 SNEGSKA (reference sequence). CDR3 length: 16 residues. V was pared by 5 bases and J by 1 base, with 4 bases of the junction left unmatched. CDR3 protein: CSAPGTSGGRTDTQYF. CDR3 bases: TGCAGTGCTCCCGGGACTAGCGGGGGGCGCACAGATACGCAGTATTTT.

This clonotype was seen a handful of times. In DNA form, the CDR3 reads TGTGCCAGCAGTTTCCACAGGGGGGACTATGGCTACACCTTC. Protein sequence: CASSFHRGDYGYTF. V usage is TRBV6-6 and J usage is TRBJ1-2, with TRBD1 matching over 8 bases. Germline V gives CDR1 MNHNY, CDR2 SVGAGI (reference sequence). The V and J ends lost 4 bases and 3 bases, in that order; junction bases with no gene match: 4. The CDR3 spans 14 residues.

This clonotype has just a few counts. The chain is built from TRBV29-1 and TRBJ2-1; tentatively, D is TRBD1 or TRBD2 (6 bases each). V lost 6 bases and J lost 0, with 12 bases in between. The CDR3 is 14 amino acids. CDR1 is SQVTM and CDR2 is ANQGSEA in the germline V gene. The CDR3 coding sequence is TGCAGCGTGGGGGGCGGAAGCTCCTACAATGAGCAGTTCTTC. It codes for CSVGGGSSYNEQFF.

As DNA, the CDR3 is TGCAGCGTCGGCCAGGACCTCACCTACAATGAGCAGTACTTC. Translation: CSVGQDLTYNEQYF. The chain has TRBV29-1 and TRBJ2-7; the D is unclear. V shed 6 bases and J shed 7 bases, with 22 bases lying between them. Per germline, CDR1 SQVTM and CDR2 ANQGSEA. CDR3 length equals 14 residues.

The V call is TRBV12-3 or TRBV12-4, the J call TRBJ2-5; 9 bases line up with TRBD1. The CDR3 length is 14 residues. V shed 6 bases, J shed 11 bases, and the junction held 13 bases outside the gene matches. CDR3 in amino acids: CASRPGQGYHEQYF. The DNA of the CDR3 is TGTGCCAGCAGGCCGGGACAGGGTTACCATGAGCAGTACTTC.

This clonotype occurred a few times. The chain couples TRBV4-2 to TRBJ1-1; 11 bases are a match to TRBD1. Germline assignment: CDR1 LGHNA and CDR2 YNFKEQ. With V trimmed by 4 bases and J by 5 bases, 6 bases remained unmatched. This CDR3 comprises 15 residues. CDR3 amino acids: CASSRGQGAETEAFF. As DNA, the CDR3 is TGTGCCAGCAGCCGCGGACAGGGGGCGGAAACTGAAGCTTTCTTT.

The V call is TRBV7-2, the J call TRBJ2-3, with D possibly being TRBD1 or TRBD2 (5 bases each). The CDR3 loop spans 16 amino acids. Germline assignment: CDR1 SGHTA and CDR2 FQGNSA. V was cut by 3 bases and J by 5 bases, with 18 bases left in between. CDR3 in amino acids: CASSFLGELVEDTQYF. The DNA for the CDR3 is TGTGCCAGCAGCTTTCTGGGGGAATTGGTGGAAGATACGCAGTATTTT.

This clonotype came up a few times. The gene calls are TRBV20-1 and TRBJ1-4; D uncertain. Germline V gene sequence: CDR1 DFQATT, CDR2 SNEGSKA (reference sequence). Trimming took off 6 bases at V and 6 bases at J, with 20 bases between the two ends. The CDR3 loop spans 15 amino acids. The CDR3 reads CSAARGSVFDEKLFF. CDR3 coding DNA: TGCAGTGCCGCTAGAGGGTCCGTCTTTGATGAAAAACTGTTTTTT.

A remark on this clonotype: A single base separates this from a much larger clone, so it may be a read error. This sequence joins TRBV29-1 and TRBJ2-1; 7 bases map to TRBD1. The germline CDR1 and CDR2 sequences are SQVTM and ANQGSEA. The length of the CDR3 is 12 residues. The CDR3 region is CGAGTVGNEQFF. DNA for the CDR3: TGCGGCGCTGGGACAGTGGGGAATGAGCAGTTCTTC.

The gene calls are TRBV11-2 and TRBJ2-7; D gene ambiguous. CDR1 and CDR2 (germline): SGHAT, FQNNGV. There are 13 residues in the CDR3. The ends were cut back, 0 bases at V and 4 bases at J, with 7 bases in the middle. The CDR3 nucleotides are TGTGCCAGCAGCTTAGAAAGGCCGTACGAGCAGTACTTC. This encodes CASSLERPYEQYF.